This T cell receptor (beta chain) was observed in a study of blood T cell repertoires in COVID-19. About the research overall: In each case, the material was cDNA or gDNA derived from T cells, B-cell-depleted T cells, or PBMCs.

Original data processing: Estimates of nucleated cell counts were drawn from the amplification of reference gene primers. The method was immunoSEQ multiplex PCR; TCRdb's version includes in-frame clones alone and lacks a portion of them. Clone size and the V and J calls come from that table; the DNA yielded D and trimming. The top ten clones hold roughly 45% of a sample with roughly 72,000 clones, about 90% of them seen once. The CDR3 extends over 13 amino acids. Unmatched junction bases numbered 5, after V lost 4 bases and J lost 8 bases. The germline V gene encodes CDR1 SGHTS and CDR2 YDEGEE. The receptor's source is a human donor in a cohort sampled during active COVID-19. The sample comprised peripheral blood. The V gene is TRBV5-8, the J gene TRBJ2-4, with 8 bases identical to TRBD2. The CDR3 DNA reads as TGTGCCAGCAGCCCGACCGGGAGGGACATTCAGTACTTC. Translation: CASSPTGRDIQYF.